Included here is one TCR beta chain sequence, with context. The source of the sample is a study of response to subunit inactivated influenza vaccine. The germline V and J ends were trimmed by 2 bases and 2 bases, with 7 bases remaining between them. The CDR3 covers 14 residues. The germline V gene has CDR1 LGHDT and CDR2 YNNKEL (reference sequence). TCRdb re-called the RT-PCR reads with MiXCR, one entry per CDR3 protein. Among roughly 550,000 distinct CDR3 sequences listed, around 25% were seen once. These records were also assigned to another study, of T cells expressing NK-cell markers. In that study: It was by 5'RACE template switching with UMIs that TCR beta cDNA was made. Sorted CD3+CD56-NKG2C+, CD3+CD56+NKG2C- and CD3+CD56+NKG2C+ T cells were the source of the TCR beta repertoires. The eight sequenced donors comprised seven who were HCMV-seropositive and one who was seronegative. Nothing established the HCMV specificity of expanded NKG2C+ T cell clones.

The chain has TRBV3-1 and TRBJ2-1, with a tentative D call TRBD2 (5 bases). The receptor was derived from a man in his fifties or sixties who received an inactivated influenza vaccine. The input for sequencing was CD4+ T cells sorted from PBMCs, taken approximately 13 days after vaccination. CDR3 DNA: TGTGCCAGCAGCCAAACTAGGGCCTACAATGAGCAGTTCTTC. Protein: CASSQTRAYNEQFF.